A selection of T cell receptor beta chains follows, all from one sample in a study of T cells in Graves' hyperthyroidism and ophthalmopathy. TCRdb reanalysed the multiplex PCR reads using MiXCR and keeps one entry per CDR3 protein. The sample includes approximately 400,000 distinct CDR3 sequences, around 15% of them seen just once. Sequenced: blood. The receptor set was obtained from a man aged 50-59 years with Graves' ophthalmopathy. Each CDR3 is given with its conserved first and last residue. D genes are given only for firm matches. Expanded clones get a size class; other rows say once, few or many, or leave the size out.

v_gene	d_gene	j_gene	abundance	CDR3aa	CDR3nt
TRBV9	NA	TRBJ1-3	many	CASSVDLSSGNTIYF	TGTGCCAGCAGCGTAGATTTGAGTTCTGGAAACACCATATATTTT
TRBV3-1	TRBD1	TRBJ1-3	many	CASSHRGSGNTIYF	TGTGCCAGCAGTCACAGGGGCTCTGGAAACACCATATATTTT
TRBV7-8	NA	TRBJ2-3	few	CASSLVRGRSTDTQYF	TGTGCCAGCAGCTTAGTACGGGGGAGGAGCACAGATACGCAGTATTTT
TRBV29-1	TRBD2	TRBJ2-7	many	CSVEESGKEGYEQYF	TGCAGCGTTGAAGAAAGCGGGAAGGAGGGCTACGAGCAGTACTTC
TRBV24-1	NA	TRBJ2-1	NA	CATSDWGKAQFF	TGTGCCACCAGTGATTGGGGTAAGGCGCAGTTCTTC
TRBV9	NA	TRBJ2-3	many	CASSVADQFLTDTQYF	TGTGCCAGCAGCGTAGCCGATCAGTTCTTGACAGATACGCAGTATTTT
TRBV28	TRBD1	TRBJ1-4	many	CASSLIQGAASEKLFF	TGTGCCAGCAGTTTAATCCAGGGGGCAGCAAGTGAAAAACTGTTTTTT
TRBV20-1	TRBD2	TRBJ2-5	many	CSAGGLAGTQETQYF	TGCAGTGCTGGCGGACTAGCGGGAACTCAAGAGACCCAGTACTTC
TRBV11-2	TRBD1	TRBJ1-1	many	CASSADRGRTEAFF	TGTGCCAGCAGCGCGGATAGGGGGCGCACTGAAGCTTTCTTT
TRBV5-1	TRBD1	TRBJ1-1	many	CASSRQGGDTEAFF	TGCGCCAGCAGCAGACAGGGCGGGGACACTGAAGCTTTCTTT
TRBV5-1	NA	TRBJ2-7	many	CASRIGRGSTYEQYF	TGCGCCAGCCGAATAGGCCGGGGAAGTACCTACGAGCAGTACTTC
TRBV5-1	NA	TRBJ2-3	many	CASSSRTDSTDTQYF	TGCGCCAGCAGCTCGCGGACGGATTCCACAGATACGCAGTATTTT
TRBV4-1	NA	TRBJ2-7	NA	CASSQEGYGTYEQYF	TGCGCCAGCAGCCAAGAGGGTTATGGTACCTACGAGCAGTACTTC
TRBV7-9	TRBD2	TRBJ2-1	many	CASSQLAGNEQFF	TGTGCCAGCAGCCAGTTAGCGGGAAATGAGCAGTTCTTC
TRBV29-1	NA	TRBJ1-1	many	CSVHIQGTEAFF	TGCAGCGTCCACATTCAGGGCACTGAAGCTTTCTTT
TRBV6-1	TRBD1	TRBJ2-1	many	CASYQTGRGEQFF	TGTGCCAGTTACCAGACAGGGCGAGGTGAGCAGTTCTTC
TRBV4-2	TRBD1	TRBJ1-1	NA	CASSHNQGARTEAFF	TGTGCCAGCAGCCATAACCAGGGGGCGCGGACTGAAGCTTTCTTT
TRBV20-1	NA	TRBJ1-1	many	CSAVDWGNTEAFF	TGCAGTGCAGTAGACTGGGGCAACACTGAAGCTTTCTTT
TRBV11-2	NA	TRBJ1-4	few	CASSIQASSNEKLFF	TGTGCCAGCAGCATCCAGGCGTCTTCTAATGAAAAACTGTTTTTT
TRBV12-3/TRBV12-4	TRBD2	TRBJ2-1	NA	CASSWTRVGEQFF	TGTGCCAGCAGTTGGACTAGGGTTGGTGAGCAGTTCTTC
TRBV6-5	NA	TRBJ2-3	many	CASSYPGSDTQYF	TGTGCCAGCAGTTACCCGGGCTCAGATACGCAGTATTTT
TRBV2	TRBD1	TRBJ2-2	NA	CASTSDRSTGELFF	TGTGCCAGCACCTCGGACAGGAGCACCGGGGAGCTGTTTTTT
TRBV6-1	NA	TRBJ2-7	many	CAVRGSDSYEQYF	TGTGCCGTAAGGGGTTCGGACTCCTACGAGCAGTACTTC
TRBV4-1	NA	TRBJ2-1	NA	CASSQDLGVRNEQFF	TGCGCCAGCAGCCAAGATCTTGGGGTACGCAATGAGCAGTTCTTC
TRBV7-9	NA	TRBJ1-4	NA	CASSLAGINEKLFF	TGTGCCAGCAGTTTGGCAGGGATTAATGAAAAACTGTTTTTT
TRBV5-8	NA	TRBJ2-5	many	CASNFDSQETQYF	TGTGCCAGCAACTTTGACAGCCAAGAGACCCAGTACTTC
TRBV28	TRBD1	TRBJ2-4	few	CASSPGQGNIQYF	TGTGCCAGCAGTCCCGGACAGGGGAACATTCAGTACTTC
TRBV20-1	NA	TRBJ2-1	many	CSAKAGYNEQFF	TGCAGTGCTAAGGCGGGATACAATGAGCAGTTCTTC
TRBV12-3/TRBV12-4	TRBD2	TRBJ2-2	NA	CASRTSGSGTGELFF	TGTGCCAGCAGAACTAGCGGGAGTGGCACCGGGGAGCTGTTTTTT
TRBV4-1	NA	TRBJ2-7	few	CASSQAGNQPYF	TGCGCCAGCAGCCAAGCTGGAAATCAGCCGTACTTC
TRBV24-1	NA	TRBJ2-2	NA	CATSDPTDNAGELFF	TGTGCCACCAGTGACCCGACAGACAACGCCGGGGAGCTGTTTTTT
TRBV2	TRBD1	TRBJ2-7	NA	CASKKGQGPSYEQYF	TGTGCCAGCAAGAAGGGACAGGGCCCTTCCTACGAGCAGTACTTC
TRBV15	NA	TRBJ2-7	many	CATSRVQGSYEQYF	TGTGCCACCAGCAGAGTGCAGGGGAGCTACGAGCAGTACTTC
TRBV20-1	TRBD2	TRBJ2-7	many	CSAFSREGGYEQYF	TGCAGTGCCTTTAGCAGGGAGGGCGGCTACGAGCAGTACTTC
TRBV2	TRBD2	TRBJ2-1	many	CASSPVTGGSNEQFF	TGTGCCAGCAGTCCTGTAACGGGAGGGTCGAATGAGCAGTTCTTC